These T cell receptor beta chains were read from a single sample in a study of metastatic and nonmetastatic thyroid tumors. Via MiXCR, TCRdb re-called the PCR reads. The data contain about 14,000 clones, over 25% of them singletons. Source material: tumor tissue. Every receptor here comes from a female donor with papillary thyroid cancer or a benign thyroid nodule (not recorded which). Some clones in this sample may be carry-over from other donors' samples. The CDR3 runs from the conserved cysteine through the conserved F or W. Fields, in order: V gene, J gene, CDR3 protein.

TRBV7-9	TRBJ1-4	CASSLGRGTGEKLFF
TRBV7-3	TRBJ1-1	CASSLSPPRMGGIAFF
TRBV12-1	TRBJ2-7	CASLFESSYEQYF
TRBV6-4	TRBJ2-2	CASSESGTSTGELFF
TRBV12-5	TRBJ2-5	CASGLGVGGKETQYF
TRBV28	TRBJ2-1	CASIGQLNNEQFF
TRBV4-2	TRBJ1-6	CASSQDRYYSPLHF
TRBV6-1	TRBJ1-5	CASSPGQGGQPQHF
TRBV6-1	TRBJ2-7	CASSEVSSGRQTYF
TRBV2	TRBJ1-1	CATGPRYTEAFF
TRBV30	TRBJ1-2	CAWSVAGGYTF
TRBV18	TRBJ2-1	CASSTGRAGRYNEQFF
TRBV12-3/TRBV12-4	TRBJ2-7	CASSLAAGRSYEQYF
TRBV18	TRBJ1-3	CASSAGTAQGNTIYF
TRBV5-1	TRBJ1-1	CASSAVGGEAFF
TRBV11-3	TRBJ2-3	CASSFGPSDTQYF
TRBV27	TRBJ2-6	CATRWGTGANVLTF
TRBV4-1	TRBJ1-3	CASSQAPGYINTIYF
TRBV11-2	TRBJ1-6	CASSLRDFQSSPLHF
TRBV5-4	TRBJ1-2	CASSLEGDRGRFYGYTF
TRBV6-2/TRBV6-3	TRBJ2-6	CASSYHGSSGANVLTF
TRBV20-1	TRBJ2-5	CSADWTSGAETQYF
TRBV20-1	TRBJ1-1	CSAISYGGGTEAFF
TRBV7-2	TRBJ2-3	CASSPYTDTQYF
TRBV3-1	TRBJ1-4	CASSPTQGPNEKLFF
TRBV15	TRBJ2-2	CATSKGIGELFF
TRBV27	TRBJ2-7	CASSLSTGNYEQYF
TRBV30	TRBJ2-2	CAWSVEGKAWNTGELFF
TRBV7-7	TRBJ2-5	CASSQGSQETQYF
TRBV20-1	TRBJ1-1	CSARGQGDTEAFF
TRBV19	TRBJ1-1	CASTPRGGNTEAFF
TRBV27	TRBJ1-6	CASRITGSSYNSPLHF
TRBV7-2	TRBJ2-3	CASSLAGSDTQYF
TRBV7-2	TRBJ2-2	CASSLSGQGNTGELFF
TRBV28	TRBJ2-5	CASTPGGPRGETQYF